This record looks at one T cell receptor (beta chain) sequence and its context. Its matching antigen is unknown. The data are from a study of T cells after yellow fever vaccination. Findings of the study overall: Researchers cautioned that FACS-sorted repertoires could harbor abundant clonotypes contaminating from the bulk population. Subsequent to the booster, the majority of primary-vaccination clones reappeared (around 96% CD4, about 90% CD8). A small share of clonotypes appeared in both CD4 and CD8 compartments.

There are 13 residues in the CDR3. V was shortened by 3 bases and J by 7 bases, with 13 bases between the two germline ends. The germline CDR1 and CDR2 sequences are MGHRA and YSYEKL. The authors made TCR cDNA by 5'RACE template switching, adding a universal primer site and UMIs. TCRdb fed the 5' RACE reads into MiXCR, producing one record per CDR3 protein. The profile shows some 600,000 distinct CDR3 sequences, roughly 17% of them singletons. This TCR was recovered from a man aged 18 to 29 who received the YFV17D yellow fever vaccine. The sequencing here drew on PBMCs, taken around 5 days after the first yellow fever vaccination. The chain couples TRBV4-1 to TRBJ2-7, with a possible D match to TRBD1 (6 bases). CDR3: CASSQGHEREQYF. The CDR3 region has the DNA TGCGCCAGCAGCCAGGGACACGAACGGGAGCAGTACTTC.